This T cell receptor beta chain was recorded in a study of cytomegalovirus exposure and HLA in healthy donors. Overall study results and limits: In a later analysis, TCR association rates varied by HLA locus: DRB1 most, HLA-C fewest.

The CDR3 totals 14 residues. From germline, CDR1 is GTSNPN and CDR2 SVGIG (reference sequence). The V end lost 2 bases, the J end lost 2 bases, and 12 bases lay between the germline ends. The study ran its PCR with 60 Vbeta and 13 Jbeta primers. Some clones are missing from TCRdb's copy, which holds only in-frame ones; the method was immunoSEQ multiplex PCR. The profile shows 200,000 to 250,000 clones, 70% to 80% of them singletons. In the case of this clone: Its target is unknown.

Material for sequencing was PBMCs. This chain links TRBV30 with TRBJ1-1; D might be TRBD1 (6 bases). This TCR was sampled from a woman younger than 45 in good health and CMV-seronegative. The CDR3 region is CAWSPGQPNTEAFF. Written as DNA, the CDR3 is TGTGCCTGGAGTCCCGGACAGCCCAACACTGAAGCTTTCTTT.